The 17 T cell receptor beta chains below were found in one sample sequenced in a study of Tregs in tolerant kidney transplant recipients. TCRdb's table, derived via immunoSEQ multiplex PCR, lists solely in-frame clones and lacks some. The table shows some 88,000 clones, with roughly 92% occurring only once. The specimen sequenced was CD8+ T cells from blood. The receptors come from a human donor in good health.

This chain uses TRBV5-8 with TRBJ1-5, with D perhaps matching TRBD1 (5 bases). Trimming removed 4 bases from V and 2 bases from J, with 16 bases in between. The CDR3 runs to 16 residues. The V gene's germline CDR1 is SGHTS and CDR2 YDEGEE. The CDR3 reads CASSPAQGEGNQPQHF. CDR3 in DNA: TGTGCCAGCAGCCCCGCCCAGGGAGAAGGCAATCAGCCCCAGCATTTT.

The rearrangement uses TRBV9 and TRBJ2-1, with 7 nucleotides matching TRBD2. There are 14 residues in the CDR3. The germline V gene has CDR1 SGDLS and CDR2 YYNGEE. The V segment lost 6 bases and the J segment 0 bases; nucleotides outside the gene matches: 3. The CDR3 is CASTRLASYNEQFF. In DNA, the CDR3 is TGTGCCAGCACCAGACTAGCCTCCTACAATGAGCAGTTCTTC. The whole variable domain, filled in from reference TRBV9 and TRBJ2-1, reads DSGVTQTPKHLITATGQRVTLRCSPRSGDLSVYWYQQSLDQGLQFLIQYYNGEERAKGNILERFSAQQFPDLHSELNLSSLELGDSALYFCASTRLASYNEQFFGPGTRLTVL.

The chain combines TRBV27 with TRBJ2-6, with D perhaps TRBD1 (5 bases). V gave up 10 bases and J gave up 2 bases, with 9 bases separating them. This CDR3 spans 13 amino acids. Germline CDR1 reads MNHEY; CDR2 reads SMNVEV (reference sequence). The CDR3 sequence is CATQGAGANVLTF. The CDR3 region has the DNA TGTGCCACCCAGGGTGCTGGGGCCAACGTCCTGACTTTC.

The chain has TRBV7-8 and TRBJ2-7; 11 nucleotides agree with TRBD1. Looked up from germline, CDR1 is SGHVS and CDR2 is FQNEAQ. The CDR3 sequence is 14 residues long. V was clipped by 5 bases and J by 4 bases; unmatched bases: 4. The CDR3 coding sequence is TGTGCCAGCAGCACGGGACAGGGGGAATACGAGCAGTACTTC. This gives the protein CASSTGQGEYEQYF.

V gene TRBV4-2 combines with J gene TRBJ2-5, with TRBD2 identical over 9 bases. V was clipped by 2 bases and J by 3 bases; unmatched bases: 7. Looked up from germline, CDR1 is LGHNA and CDR2 is YNFKEQ. This CDR3 contains 16 residues. CDR3 residues: CASSQRASGEKETQYF. The DNA of the CDR3 is TGTGCCAGCAGCCAACGGGCTAGCGGGGAAAAAGAGACCCAGTACTTC.

As regards this clone: A far larger clone is one base from this, pointing to a likely read error. The rearrangement links TRBV13 to TRBJ1-5; the D gene is possibly TRBD1 (6 bases). Trimming took 5 bases from V and 5 from J, leaving 10 bases between them. Germline values: CDR1 PRHDT, CDR2 FYEKMQ (reference sequence). The CDR3 has 13 amino acids. The CDR3 region is CASSREGDQPQHF. The CDR3 region has the DNA TGTGCCAGCAGCCGGGAGGGGGATCAGCCCCAGCATTTT.

This rearrangement joins TRBV6-5 to TRBJ2-2; tentatively, D is TRBD2 (6 bases). CDR3 length: 15 residues. V lost 5 bases and J lost 7, with 17 bases in between. Germline V lookup: CDR1 MNHEY, CDR2 SVGAGI. The CDR3 spells CASSIGPREVGELFF. CDR3 sequence (DNA): TGTGCCAGCAGTATTGGCCCCAGGGAGGTCGGGGAGCTGTTTTTT.

CDR3 sequence (DNA): TGTGCCAGCAGCCCAATGGGGGATCCCTACGAGCAGTACTTC. Amino acids: CASSPMGDPYEQYF. The chain joins TRBV9 to TRBJ2-7; tentatively, D is TRBD1 or TRBD2 (5 bases each). V lost 4 bases to trimming and J lost 2 bases, with 13 bases between them. This CDR3 spans 14 amino acids. Per the germline V gene, CDR1 is SGDLS and CDR2 is YYNGEE.

The rearrangement uses TRBV19 and TRBJ2-2; no clear D gene. Germline V CDR1 and CDR2: LNHDA, SQIVND (reference sequence). The CDR3 sequence is 11 residues long. V lost 3 bases to trimming and J lost 4 bases, with 0 bases between them. CDR3 protein: CASSITGELFF. The CDR3 coding sequence is TGTGCCAGTAGTATCACCGGGGAGCTGTTTTTT.

V gene TRBV11-2 combines with J gene TRBJ1-2; D perhaps matches TRBD1 (5 bases). Germline CDR1 and CDR2: SGHAT and FQNNGV. V was cut by 0 bases and J by 4 bases, with 15 bases left in between. The length of the CDR3 is 16 residues. The CDR3 sequence: CASSLDLVGAVYGYTF. In nucleotides, the CDR3 is TGTGCCAGCAGCTTAGATCTGGTCGGGGCGGTCTATGGCTACACCTTC.

The V gene is TRBV2, the J gene TRBJ2-7; possible D gene TRBD2, 6 bases. Germline lookup yields CDR1 SNHLY and CDR2 FYNNEI. V lost 6 bases and J lost 4, with 16 bases in between. The CDR3 has 14 amino acids. CDR3 DNA: TGTGCCAGCAGCGTTAAAGGAGGGAAGTACGAGCAGTACTTC. Translated, it gives CASSVKGGKYEQYF.

The chain combines TRBV5-8 with TRBJ2-7; D is ambiguous. CDR1 is SGHTS, CDR2 YDEGEE, per germline. V lost 2 bases and J 8 bases, leaving 5 bases between the germline ends. The CDR3 extends over 10 amino acids. The CDR3 loop reads CASSFPKQYF. The CDR3 coding sequence is TGTGCCAGCAGCTTCCCGAAGCAGTACTTC.

This chain uses TRBV6-1 with TRBJ2-7; D unresolved. The V end lost 1 base, the J end lost 2 bases, and 12 bases lay between the germline ends. Germline CDR1 is MNHNS and CDR2 is SASEGT. This CDR3 has 15 residues. CDR3 DNA sequence: TGTGCCAGCAGTGAAGAGCTAGTTAGCACCTACGAGCAGTACTTC. Translated: CASSEELVSTYEQYF.

This clone was seen once. The J gene is TRBJ1-5, the V gene TRBV19, with a tentative D call TRBD1 (5 bases). Looked up from germline, CDR1 is LNHDA and CDR2 is SQIVND (reference sequence). CDR3 size: 17 residues. V gave up 6 bases and J gave up 5 bases, with 23 bases separating them. CDR3 residues: CASSSYTQGAGHQPQHF. The DNA of the CDR3 is TGTGCCAGTAGCTCCTACACACAAGGAGCAGGGCATCAGCCCCAGCATTTT.

The chain carries TRBV7-9 and TRBJ1-4; TRBD1 agrees at 10 bases. CDR3 size: 16 residues. V lost 5 bases to trimming and J lost 6 bases; unmatched junction nucleotides: 9. CDR1 and CDR2 (germline): SEHNR, FQNEAQ (reference sequence). CDR3 in DNA: TGTGCCAGCAGCGTCACCCCGGGACAGGGGCATGAAAAACTGTTTTTT. Encoded protein: CASSVTPGQGHEKLFF.

The chain carries TRBV5-4 and TRBJ1-1; 7 nucleotides align to TRBD1. This CDR3 is 15 amino acids long. The V segment lost 4 bases and the J segment 1 base; nucleotides outside the gene matches: 7. Germline-derived CDR1 and CDR2 are SGHNT and YYREEE (reference sequence). The CDR3 DNA is TGTGCCAGCAGCGGGGGGGACAGCCAGAACACTGAAGCTTTCTTT. Translation: CASSGGDSQNTEAFF. Filled out from reference TRBV5-4 and TRBJ1-1, the complete variable domain reads ETGVTQSPTHLIKTRGQQVTLRCSSQSGHNTVSWYQQALGQGPQFIFQYYREEENGRGNFPPRFSGLQFPNYSSELNVNALELDDSALYLCASSGGDSQNTEAFFGQGTRLTVV.

With respect to this clone: Additional DNA sequences in this sample encode the identical CDR3. The rearrangement links TRBV27 to TRBJ1-5; no reliable D call. There are 13 residues in the CDR3. Germline V lookup: CDR1 MNHEY, CDR2 SMNVEV (reference sequence). The V gene lost 3 bases and the J gene lost 4 bases, with 7 bases spanning the gap. The CDR3 sequence: CASSLMGNQPQHF. DNA of the CDR3: TGTGCCAGCAGTTTGATGGGGAATCAGCCCCAGCATTTT.